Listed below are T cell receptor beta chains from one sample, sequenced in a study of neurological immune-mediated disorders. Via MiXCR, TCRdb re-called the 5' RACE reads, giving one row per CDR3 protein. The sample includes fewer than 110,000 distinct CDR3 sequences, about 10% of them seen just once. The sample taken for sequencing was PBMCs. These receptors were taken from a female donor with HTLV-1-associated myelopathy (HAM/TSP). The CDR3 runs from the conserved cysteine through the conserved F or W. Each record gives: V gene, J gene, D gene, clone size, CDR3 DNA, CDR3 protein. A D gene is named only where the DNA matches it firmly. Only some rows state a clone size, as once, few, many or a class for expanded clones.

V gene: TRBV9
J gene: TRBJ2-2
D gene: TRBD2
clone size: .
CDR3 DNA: TGTGCCAGCAGCGTAGCTCCTGGGACTAGTCTCACCGGGGAGCTGTTTTTT
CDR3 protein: CASSVAPGTSLTGELFF

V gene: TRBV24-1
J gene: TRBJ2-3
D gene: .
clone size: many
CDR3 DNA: TGTGCCACCATGAAGAGGGATTCCACAGATACGCAGTATTTT
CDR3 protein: CATMKRDSTDTQYF

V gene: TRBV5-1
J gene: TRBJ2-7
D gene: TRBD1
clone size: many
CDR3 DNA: TGCGCCAGCAGCTCGGACAGGGGTTATTACGAGCAGTACTTC
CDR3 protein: CASSSDRGYYEQYF

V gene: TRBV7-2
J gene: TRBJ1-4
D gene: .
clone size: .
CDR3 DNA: TGTGCCAGCAGCTTAGGTGGTGGGACGGCTAATGAAAAACTGTTTTTT
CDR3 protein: CASSLGGGTANEKLFF

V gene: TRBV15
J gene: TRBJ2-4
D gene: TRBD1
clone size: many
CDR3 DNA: TGTGCCACGGGACAGAAAAAAAAAAACATTCAGTACTTC
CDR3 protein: CATGQKKKNIQYF

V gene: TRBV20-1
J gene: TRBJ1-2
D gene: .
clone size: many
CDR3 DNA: TGCAGTGCTAGAGTAACCGGCAGGGTTAACTATGGCTACACCTTC
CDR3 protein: CSARVTGRVNYGYTF

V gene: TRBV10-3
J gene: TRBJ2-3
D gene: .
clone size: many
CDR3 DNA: TGTGCCATCAGTGCGGGGGCCAAGGATACGCAGTATTTT
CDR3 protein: CAISAGAKDTQYF

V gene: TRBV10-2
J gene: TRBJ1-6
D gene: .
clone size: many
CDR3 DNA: TGCGCCAGCAGTGAGGGGGCTGGGTCACCCCTCCACTTT
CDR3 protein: CASSEGAGSPLHF

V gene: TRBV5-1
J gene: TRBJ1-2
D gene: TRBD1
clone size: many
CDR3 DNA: TGCGCCAGCAGTCAGACCGGGACAGATAACTATGGCTACACCTTC
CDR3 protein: CASSQTGTDNYGYTF

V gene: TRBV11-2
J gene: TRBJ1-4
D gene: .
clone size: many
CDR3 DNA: TGTGCCAGCAGCTTAGATGGACAGCTTCATGAAAAACTGTTTTTT
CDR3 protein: CASSLDGQLHEKLFF

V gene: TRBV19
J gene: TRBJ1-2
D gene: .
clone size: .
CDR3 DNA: TGTGCCAGTAGAGCAGACGGGACCCGGAGGTATGGCTACACCTTC
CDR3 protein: CASRADGTRRYGYTF

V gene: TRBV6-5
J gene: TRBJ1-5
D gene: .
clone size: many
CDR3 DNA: TGTGCCAGCAGCCCAGCCCGTAGAGGGTACAATCAGCCCCAGCATTTT
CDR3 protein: CASSPARRGYNQPQHF

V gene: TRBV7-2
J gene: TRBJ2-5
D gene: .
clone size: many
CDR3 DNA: TGTGCCAGCAGCCGTGGGGGGGCACGGGAGACCCAGTACTTC
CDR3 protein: CASSRGGARETQYF

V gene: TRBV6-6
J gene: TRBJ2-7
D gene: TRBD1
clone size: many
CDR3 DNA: TGTGCCAGCAGTTACTCGCGTGGACAGGGCTACGAGCAGTACTTC
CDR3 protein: CASSYSRGQGYEQYF

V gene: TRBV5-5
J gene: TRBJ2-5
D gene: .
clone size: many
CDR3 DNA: TGTGCCAGCAGCCTTTTCACAGGGAACCAAGAGACCCAGTACTTC
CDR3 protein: CASSLFTGNQETQYF

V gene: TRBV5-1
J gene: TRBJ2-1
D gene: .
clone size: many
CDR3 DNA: TGCGCCAGCAGCTTTGCCTCCGAGAATGAGCAGTTCTTC
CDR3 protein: CASSFASENEQFF

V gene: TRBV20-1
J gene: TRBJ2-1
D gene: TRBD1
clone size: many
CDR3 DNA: TGCAGTGCTAGAGATGCAGGGAGGGCCGGGACAGGGATGAATGATGAGCAGTTCTTC
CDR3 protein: CSARDAGRAGTGMNDEQFF

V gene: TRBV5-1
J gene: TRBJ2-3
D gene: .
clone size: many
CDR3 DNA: TGCGCCAGCAGCTTGGTTGGCAGGGCAACAGATACGCAGTATTTT
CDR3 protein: CASSLVGRATDTQYF

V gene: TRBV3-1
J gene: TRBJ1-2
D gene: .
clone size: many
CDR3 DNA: TGTGCCAGCAGCCACCGCGCCCCACCTAACTATGGCTACACCTTC
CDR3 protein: CASSHRAPPNYGYTF

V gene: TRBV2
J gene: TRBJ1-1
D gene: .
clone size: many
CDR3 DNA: TGTGCCAGCACGGAAGGAAGTAACACTGAAGCTTTCTTT
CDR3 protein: CASTEGSNTEAFF

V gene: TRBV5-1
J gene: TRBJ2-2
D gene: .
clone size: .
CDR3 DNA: TGCGCCAGCAGCCATAAAGCCGCGAACACCGGGGAGCTGTTTTTT
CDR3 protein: CASSHKAANTGELFF

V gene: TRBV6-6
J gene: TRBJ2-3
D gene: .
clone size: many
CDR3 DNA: TGTGCCAGCAGTCCTAGCGAGGATACGCAGTATTTT
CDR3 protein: CASSPSEDTQYF

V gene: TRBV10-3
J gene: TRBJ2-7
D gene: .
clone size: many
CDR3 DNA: TGTGCCATCAGGGAGGAGGGAAGGATATACGAGCAGTACTTC
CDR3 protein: CAIREEGRIYEQYF

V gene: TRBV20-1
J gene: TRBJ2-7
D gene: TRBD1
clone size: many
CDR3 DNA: TGCAGTGCTTCACCCCTCGGGACAGGGAATGGCGAGCAGTACTTC
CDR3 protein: CSASPLGTGNGEQYF

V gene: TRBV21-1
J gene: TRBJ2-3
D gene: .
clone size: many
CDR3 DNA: TGTGCCAGCAGCACAGGGGTGTGGGGCGATACGCAGTATTTT
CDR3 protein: CASSTGVWGDTQYF